Listed here are 16 T cell receptor beta chains from one sample, sequenced in a study of blood T cell repertoires in COVID-19. Profiling relied on immunoSEQ multiplex PCR, and the TCRdb table lists in-frame clones only, not all of them. The sample holds about 77,000 clones, 90% seen once. Sequencing was performed on peripheral blood. The receptors derive from a woman aged 80 or over with active or convalescent COVID-19.

The chain joins TRBV5-8 to TRBJ1-6; 7 nucleotides line up with TRBD1. Germline V gives CDR1 SGHTS, CDR2 YDEGEE. The CDR3 covers 15 residues. V dropped 2 bases and J dropped 5; count of bases not matched to a gene: 4. The CDR3 region is CASSFVDRDNSPLHF. The CDR3 DNA follows: TGTGCCAGCAGCTTCGTCGACAGGGATAATTCACCCCTCCACTTT.

This chain uses TRBV5-5 with TRBJ1-6; TRBD1 agrees at 7 bases. Trimming at V came to 1 base and at J to 5 bases, leaving 0 bases not matched to a gene. The CDR3 loop spans 14 amino acids. CDR1 SGHKS and CDR2 YYEKEE come from the germline V gene (reference sequence). The CDR3 reads CASSLTGDNSPLHF. The DNA for the CDR3 is TGTGCCAGCAGCTTGACAGGGGATAATTCACCCCTCCACTTT.

This clone was observed a single time. This chain connects TRBV5-1 to TRBJ2-1; TRBD2 might be the D (5 bases). V was pared by 4 bases and J by 8 bases, with 13 bases between. Germline V gene sequence: CDR1 SGHRS, CDR2 YFSETQ. The CDR3 is 13 amino acids. CDR3 protein: CASSTSPTDEQFF. For the CDR3, the DNA is TGCGCCAGCAGCACTAGTCCAACAGATGAGCAGTTCTTC.

CDR3 residues: CASSYLATGGETQYF. The CDR3 bases are TGTGCCAGCAGTTACCTAGCGACAGGGGGTGAGACCCAGTACTTC. The chain recombines TRBV6-5 with TRBJ2-5; 9 bases fit TRBD1. The J segment lost 5 bases and the V segment lost 2 bases, leaving 6 bases of the junction unmatched. The V gene's germline CDR1 is MNHEY and CDR2 SVGAGI. CDR3 length: 15 amino acids.

The chain has TRBV4-2 and TRBJ2-7; D is perhaps TRBD2 (5 bases). V gave up 0 bases and J gave up 3 bases, with 15 bases separating them. This CDR3 region has 16 residues. The germline CDR1 and CDR2 sequences are LGHNA and YNFKEQ. In DNA form, the CDR3 reads TGTGCCAGCAGCCAAGATGAGGGAATCAGAGGCTACGAGCAGTACTTC. This encodes CASSQDEGIRGYEQYF.

V is TRBV24-1 and J is TRBJ1-2, with unresolved D. CDR3 length equals 16 residues. V was trimmed by 6 bases and J by 0 bases, leaving 16 bases between them. Per germline, CDR1 KGHDR and CDR2 SFDVKD. CDR3 in amino acids: CATSSGSVVANYGYTF. The CDR3, as DNA: TGTGCCACCAGTTCCGGGTCGGTTGTTGCTAACTATGGCTACACCTTC.

The genes are TRBV5-1 and TRBJ1-4; maybe TRBD1 (6 bases). Trimming pared 1 base from V and 7 bases from J, leaving 23 bases between. CDR1 is SGHRS and CDR2 is YFSETQ in the germline V gene. The CDR3 has 18 residues. CDR3 sequence reads: CASSLTGGAGTLGEKLFF. CDR3 DNA: TGCGCCAGCAGCTTGACCGGGGGGGCAGGCACTCTGGGTGAAAAACTGTTTTTT.

The chain carries TRBV4-3 and TRBJ2-2, with 9 bases matching TRBD1. This CDR3 comprises 17 residues. Germline V lookup: CDR1 LGHNA, CDR2 YSLEER. The trim removed 3 bases at V and 7 bases at J, leaving 12 bases unmatched. CDR3 residues: CASSHLTGTGKIGELFF. CDR3 coding DNA: TGCGCCAGCAGCCACCTAACCGGGACAGGGAAAATCGGGGAGCTGTTTTTT.

The rearrangement uses TRBV10-3 and TRBJ1-6, with D possibly TRBD1 on 6 matching bases. The length of the CDR3 is 13 residues. Germline V CDR1 and CDR2: ENHRY, SYGVKD. V lost 5 bases and J 8 bases, leaving 10 bases between the germline ends. This chain's CDR3 is CAISRTADSPLHF. The DNA of the CDR3 is TGTGCCATCAGTAGGACAGCGGATTCACCCCTCCACTTT.

V and J are TRBV7-9 and TRBJ2-3, with D possibly being TRBD1 (6 bases). Trimming removed 5 bases from V and 5 bases from J, with 20 bases in between. Germline lookup yields CDR1 SEHNR and CDR2 FQNEAQ (reference sequence). The CDR3 has 16 amino acids. The CDR3 is CASSAGGQPYEDTQYF. The CDR3 DNA reads as TGTGCCAGCAGCGCCGGCGGACAGCCATATGAAGATACGCAGTATTTT.

CDR3 loop: CASSSGPSGEGNTIYF. The CDR3 DNA sequence: TGTGCCAGCAGCTCCGGGCCCTCGGGGGAAGGAAACACCATATATTTT. This chain joins TRBV7-2 and TRBJ1-3; D possibly corresponds to TRBD1 (5 bases). Germline loops: CDR1 SGHTA, CDR2 FQGNSA. CDR3 length equals 16 residues. The V end was cut by 4 bases, the J end by 4 bases, with 17 bases between. Combining the CDR3 with reference TRBV7-2 and TRBJ1-3 gives the whole variable domain GAGVSQSPSNKVTEKGKDVELRCDPISGHTALYWYRQSLGQGLEFLIYFQGNSAPDKSGLPSDRFSAERTGGSVSTLTIQRTQQEDSAVYLCASSSGPSGEGNTIYFGEGSWLTVV.

The DNA of the CDR3 is TGTGCCAGTAGTAGGGGACAGGGAGGATGGGATACGCAGTATTTT. Its protein is CASSRGQGGWDTQYF. The chain uses TRBV19 and TRBJ2-3, with TRBD1 matching over 9 bases. Germline trimming cut 4 bases from V and 6 bases from J; bases unmatched to any gene: 8. The CDR3 loop spans 15 amino acids. In germline, CDR1 is LNHDA, CDR2 SQIVND (reference sequence).

The chain recombines TRBV11-3 with TRBJ1-1; no reliable D call. The germline CDR1 and CDR2 sequences are SGHNT and YENEEA. The V end was cut by 5 bases, the J end by 7 bases, with 14 bases between. The CDR3 has 13 amino acids. This chain's CDR3 is CASSPSILFEAFF. CDR3 DNA: TGTGCCAGCAGCCCCTCTATACTGTTTGAAGCTTTCTTT.

J is TRBJ1-5 and V is TRBV28; unclear D gene. V lost 6 bases to trimming and J lost 10 bases, with 19 bases between them. CDR1 is MDHEN, CDR2 SYDVKM, per germline. This CDR3 spans 14 amino acids. The chain's CDR3 is CASSNTNNLNPQHF. As DNA, the CDR3 is TGTGCCAGCAGCAACACCAACAATTTAAACCCCCAGCATTTT.

Concerning this clone: The sample holds other DNA sequences that translate to the same CDR3. This chain joins TRBV9 and TRBJ2-2, with D maybe TRBD1 (6 bases). Trimming removed 0 bases at V and 4 bases at J, with 7 bases between. The CDR3 runs to 14 residues. Germline CDR1 reads SGDLS; CDR2 reads YYNGEE. This chain's CDR3 is CASSVGGGTGELFF. CDR3 nucleotide sequence: TGTGCCAGCAGCGTAGGAGGGGGCACCGGGGAGCTGTTTTTT.

The chain recombines TRBV27 with TRBJ2-1, with 9 bases that match TRBD2. With V trimmed by 3 bases and J by 4 bases, 1 base remained unmatched. Germline V gives CDR1 MNHEY, CDR2 SMNVEV (reference sequence). This CDR3 comprises 14 residues. The CDR3 region is CASSLGLAYNEQFF. CDR3 nucleotides: TGTGCCAGCAGTTTGGGACTAGCATACAATGAGCAGTTCTTC.